A single sample is the source of the 16 T cell receptor beta chains below, sequenced in a study of shared clonotypes between healthy human individuals. Measured with immunoSEQ multiplex PCR; TCRdb has only the in-frame clones, and not every one. Among 2 million to 3 million clones, approximately 94% were seen once, and the ten largest hold approximately 0.37%. Sequencing used naive CD4+ T cells from PBMCs. This sample's subset: CD45RA+ positively selected. These TCRs come from a man younger than 35 in good health. Some clones in this sample may be carry-over from other donors' samples.

V usage is TRBV13 and J usage is TRBJ2-3; D gene ambiguous. The CDR3 loop spans 18 amino acids. Germline assignment: CDR1 PRHDT and CDR2 FYEKMQ (reference sequence). V was pared by 2 bases and J by 2 bases, with 20 bases between. Here the CDR3 reads CASSLRLMSLGLTDTQYF. In DNA form, the CDR3 reads TGTGCCAGCAGCTTACGTTTGATGTCGCTAGGGCTCACAGATACGCAGTATTTT.

This chain links TRBV13 with TRBJ2-1; D may match TRBD1 or TRBD2 (6 bases each). V was pared by 4 bases and J by 8 bases, with 15 bases between. This CDR3 is built from 14 residues. The germline CDR1 and CDR2 sequences are PRHDT and FYEKMQ (reference sequence). The CDR3, as DNA: TGTGCCAGCAGCTCTAGGGGGGCCGGGGATGAGCAGTTCTTC. Amino acid sequence: CASSSRGAGDEQFF. The whole variable domain, remainder taken from reference TRBV13 and TRBJ2-1, is AAGVIQSPRHLIKEKRETATLKCYPIPRHDTVYWYQQGPGQDPQFLISFYEKMQSDKGSIPDRFSAQQFSDYHSELNMSSLELGDSALYFCASSSRGAGDEQFFGPGTRLTVL.

This clone turned up a few times. Other DNA sequences in the same sample also yield this CDR3. The V gene is TRBV28, the J gene TRBJ1-1; no clear D. This CDR3 is built from 13 residues. V lost 2 bases and J lost 0, with 4 bases in between. Germline V lookup: CDR1 MDHEN, CDR2 SYDVKM. The CDR3 bases are TGTGCCAGCAGTTTACGAGTGAACACTGAAGCTTTCTTT. This gives the protein CASSLRVNTEAFF.

As regards this clone: Other DNA variants within this sample encode the same CDR3. The rearrangement links TRBV7-9 to TRBJ2-7; 8 nucleotides match TRBD1. This CDR3 has 14 amino acids. V lost 5 bases to trimming and J lost 2 bases; unmatched junction nucleotides: 5. Germline loops: CDR1 SEHNR, CDR2 FQNEAQ (reference sequence). In nucleotides, the CDR3 is TGTGCCAGCAGCCGGGGGACAGGCCCCTACGAGCAGTACTTC. Protein product: CASSRGTGPYEQYF.

The J gene is TRBJ2-7, the V gene TRBV5-1, with D perhaps matching TRBD1 (5 bases). This CDR3 spans 13 amino acids. Trimming removed 4 bases at V and 0 bases at J, with 8 bases between. In germline, CDR1 is SGHRS, CDR2 YFSETQ. The CDR3 DNA follows: TGCGCCAGCAGCCCGGACAACTCCTACGAGCAGTACTTC. Protein: CASSPDNSYEQYF.

This rearrangement joins TRBV7-6 to TRBJ1-3, with D unresolved. Germline CDR1 SGHVS, CDR2 FNYEAQ. Trimming shortened V by 5 bases and J by 3 bases, and 20 bases separated the two germline ends. The CDR3 length is 17 residues. The DNA for the CDR3 is TGTGCCAGCAGCGCAGAGACCGGGAGAAATATTGGAAACACCATATATTTT. This encodes CASSAETGRNIGNTIYF.

As DNA, the CDR3 is TGTGCCAGCAGTCCCCAGGGACTAGCGGGAGTGGATGAGCAGTTCTTC. Translated: CASSPQGLAGVDEQFF. The chain combines TRBV27 with TRBJ2-1; 14 nucleotides line up with TRBD2. Germline V gene lookup returns CDR1 MNHEY and CDR2 SMNVEV (reference sequence). Trimming removed 5 bases from V and 8 bases from J; junction bases left unmatched: 8. CDR3 length: 16 residues.

V usage is TRBV5-1 and J usage is TRBJ2-5, with TRBD2 matching 12 bases. Germline lookup yields CDR1 SGHRS and CDR2 YFSETQ. V was pared by 0 bases and J by 5 bases, with 5 bases of the junction left unmatched. CDR3 size: 16 residues. Here the CDR3 DNA reads TGCGCCAGCAGCTTGGGCCTAGCGGGAGGGGTTGAGACCCAGTACTTC. As protein: CASSLGLAGGVETQYF.

The V call is TRBV19, the J call TRBJ1-5; weak D call: TRBD1 (5 bases). Trimming left V 1 base short and J 7 bases short, with 14 bases between. CDR3 length equals 15 residues. Germline loops: CDR1 LNHDA, CDR2 SQIVND (reference sequence). The chain's CDR3 is CASSIGDRISQPQHF. CDR3 in DNA: TGTGCCAGTAGTATAGGGGACCGGATTTCCCAGCCCCAGCATTTT.

This chain joins TRBV4-1 and TRBJ2-3, with D maybe TRBD2 (5 bases). Per germline, CDR1 MGHRA and CDR2 YSYEKL. This CDR3 comprises 16 residues. V was cut by 4 bases and J by 3 bases, with 17 bases left in between. CDR3 residues: CASSRPGVERTDTQYF. CDR3 nucleotide sequence: TGCGCCAGCAGCCGCCCCGGGGTAGAGAGGACAGATACGCAGTATTTT.

This clone was found once. This CDR3 is also generated by other DNA sequences in the sample. V is TRBV19 and J is TRBJ2-3; D call uncertain. CDR3 size: 13 residues. V was pared by 3 bases and J by 3 bases, with 7 bases between. Germline loops: CDR1 LNHDA, CDR2 SQIVND (reference sequence). DNA of the CDR3: TGTGCCAGTAGTATGGCTGGAACAGATACGCAGTATTTT. Translated, it gives CASSMAGTDTQYF.

The V gene is TRBV28, the J gene TRBJ1-2; 7 positions match TRBD1. In germline, CDR1 is MDHEN, CDR2 SYDVKM. V trimming: 3 bases; J trimming: 3 bases; junction bases outside the gene matches: 4. The CDR3 runs 14 residues. The CDR3 spells CASSLWTGDYGYTF. CDR3 in DNA: TGTGCCAGCAGTTTGTGGACAGGAGACTATGGCTACACCTTC.

This chain connects TRBV9 to TRBJ2-3; no clear D gene. Trimming stripped 4 bases from V and 5 bases from J, with 17 bases between. Germline V lookup: CDR1 SGDLS, CDR2 YYNGEE. The CDR3 consists of 15 residues. In DNA, the CDR3 is TGTGCCAGCAGCTACGAACCCCACCCGGGAGATACGCAGTATTTT. This encodes CASSYEPHPGDTQYF.

This sequence joins TRBV6-5 and TRBJ2-7; D is perhaps TRBD2 (5 bases). CDR3 size: 15 residues. The germline CDR1 and CDR2 sequences are MNHEY and SVGAGI. V dropped 0 bases and J dropped 0 bases, with 9 bases sitting between them. This CDR3 reads CASSYSRASSYEQYF. The DNA of the CDR3 is TGTGCCAGCAGTTACTCGAGGGCCAGCTCCTACGAGCAGTACTTC.

The V gene is TRBV7-2, the J gene TRBJ2-3, with TRBD2 matching over 12 bases. This CDR3 is built from 15 residues. The J segment lost 3 bases and the V segment lost 5 bases, leaving 3 bases of the junction unmatched. Germline values: CDR1 SGHTA, CDR2 FQGNSA. CDR3 sequence: CASSRGLAGTDTQYF. CDR3 coding DNA: TGTGCCAGCAGCCGTGGACTAGCGGGAACAGATACGCAGTATTTT.

The chain has TRBV7-9 and TRBJ2-7; TRBD2 matches 8 bases. Germline V lookup: CDR1 SEHNR, CDR2 FQNEAQ (reference sequence). The CDR3 spans 15 residues. Trimming cost V 4 bases and J 1 base; bases outside gene matches: 6. This CDR3 is CASSSGAGVSYEQYF. The CDR3, as DNA: TGTGCCAGCAGCTCAGGAGCGGGAGTATCCTACGAGCAGTACTTC.